This note documents a single T cell receptor (beta chain) sequence. Its specificity is unknown. This sample was included in a study of radiation and T cells in renal cell carcinoma. Study-wide results and caveats: Top tumor clonotypes rose in blood 2 weeks post-radiation, then contracted.

The time point denotes: baseline pretreatment blood. Documented treatment: 15 Gy SBRT to primary tumor, nephrectomy 4 weeks later. Blood was sampled at baseline, 2 weeks and 4 weeks after SBRT. Libraries were prepared by immunoSEQ multiplex PCR; TCRdb keeps only in-frame clonotypes and omits some of them. The repertoire includes 130,000 to 150,000 clones, nearly 90% of them detected once, and around 12% sits in the top ten. The V end lost 0 bases, the J end lost 2 bases, and 5 bases lay between the germline ends. CDR3 length: 13 amino acids. Germline V CDR1 and CDR2: SGDLS, YYNGEE. This TCR was recovered from a woman aged 50 to 60 with renal cell carcinoma. This material consisted of blood, taken from a patient whose treatment included radiotherapy and nephrectomy. V and J are TRBV9 and TRBJ1-2; no clear D gene. For the CDR3, the DNA is TGTGCCAGCAGCGTAGAGGCCAACTATGGCTACACCTTC. It yields the protein CASSVEANYGYTF.